A single sample gave rise to the 29 T cell receptor beta chains below, sequenced in a study of Graves' ophthalmopathy and Graves' hyperthyroidism. RNA served as the template for amplifying TCR beta CDR3 regions. First-round RT-PCR relied on HTBI primers, and a second-round multiplex PCR came next. TCRdb processed the multiplex PCR reads anew with MiXCR; each CDR3 protein has one entry. Here the sample spans about 170,000 distinct CDR3 sequences, approximately 40% being singletons. Sequenced input: peripheral blood. These receptors all come from a woman in her thirties or forties with Graves' ophthalmopathy.

This clonotype was counted ten times or more. The chain has TRBV9 and TRBJ2-2, with TRBD2 as a possible D gene (6 bases). The CDR3 contains 14 residues. Germline V CDR1 and CDR2: SGDLS, YYNGEE. Trimming took 4 bases from V and 1 from J, leaving 8 bases between them. In nucleotides, the CDR3 is TGTGCCAGCAGCTGGGAGGTGAACACCGGGGAGCTGTTTTTT. Amino acids: CASSWEVNTGELFF.

The sample holds many counts of this clonotype. This chain links TRBV4-2 with TRBJ2-2; 10 positions match TRBD1. With V trimmed by 1 base and J by 5 bases, 1 base remained unmatched. CDR3 length: 15 residues. CDR1 is LGHNA and CDR2 is YNFKEQ in the germline V gene. CDR3 sequence reads: CASSQGDRGTGELFF. DNA of the CDR3: TGTGCCAGCAGCCAAGGGGACAGGGGTACCGGGGAGCTGTTTTTT.

The chain links TRBV27 to TRBJ2-7; 12 nucleotides agree with TRBD2. Germline assignment: CDR1 MNHEY and CDR2 SMNVEV (reference sequence). With 5 bases clipped from V and 3 bases from J, the junction kept 8 bases outside the gene matches. The CDR3 spans 16 residues. CDR3 loop: CASSPGLAGSVYEQYF. Written as DNA, the CDR3 is TGTGCCAGCAGTCCGGGACTAGCGGGTTCCGTCTACGAGCAGTACTTC.

Many counts were recorded for this clonotype. V gene TRBV24-1 combines with J gene TRBJ2-5, with 9 bases aligning to TRBD1. Per the germline V gene, CDR1 is KGHDR and CDR2 is SFDVKD. This CDR3 comprises 16 residues. With V trimmed by 5 bases and J by 5 bases, 11 bases remained unmatched. The CDR3 nucleotides are TGTGCCACCAGTGCCTACCGGGACAGGGCCGGGGAGACCCAGTACTTC. Amino acids: CATSAYRDRAGETQYF.

V gene TRBV7-2 combines with J gene TRBJ2-7; 12 bases map to TRBD2. This CDR3 spans 15 amino acids. Looked up from germline, CDR1 is SGHTA and CDR2 is FQGNSA. The ends lost 5 bases at V and 2 bases at J; junction bases unmatched: 4. For the CDR3, the DNA is TGTGCCAGCAGCCCCAGACTAGCGGGAGCCTACGAGCAGTACTTC. As protein: CASSPRLAGAYEQYF. Drawing the rest from reference TRBV7-2 and TRBJ2-7, the complete variable domain is GAGVSQSPSNKVTEKGKDVELRCDPISGHTALYWYRQSLGQGLEFLIYFQGNSAPDKSGLPSDRFSAERTGGSVSTLTIQRTQQEDSAVYLCASSPRLAGAYEQYFGPGTRLTVT.

The chain is built from TRBV27 and TRBJ2-5, with 12 bases that match TRBD2. CDR3 length equals 16 residues. From germline, CDR1 is MNHEY and CDR2 SMNVEV (reference sequence). Losses at the gene ends were 5 bases for V and 4 bases for J; bases not matched to a gene: 8. CDR3 sequence reads: CASSQGLAGITETQYF. The CDR3 region has the DNA TGTGCCAGCAGTCAAGGACTAGCGGGGATAACAGAGACCCAGTACTTC.

This clonotype occurred many times. The chain employs TRBV20-1 and TRBJ2-5, with D uncertain. Between the trimmed V and J ends, which lost 2 bases and 2 bases, there was a span of 9 bases. The CDR3 consists of 13 residues. From germline, CDR1 is DFQATT and CDR2 SNEGSKA (reference sequence). The CDR3 here is CSARHGGQETQYF. Here the CDR3 DNA reads TGCAGTGCTAGACACGGTGGGCAAGAGACCCAGTACTTC.

V and J are TRBV5-1 and TRBJ1-1; D is possibly TRBD1 (6 bases). Between the trimmed V and J ends, which lost 0 bases and 2 bases, there was a span of 14 bases. In germline, CDR1 is SGHRS, CDR2 YFSETQ. The CDR3 contains 16 residues. The CDR3 DNA reads as TGCGCCAGCAGCTTGGCTACGACAGGATACAACACTGAAGCTTTCTTT. Its translation is CASSLATTGYNTEAFF.

The chain couples TRBV11-2 to TRBJ2-5, with 14 bases matching TRBD2. The CDR3 loop spans 17 amino acids. V gave up 4 bases and J gave up 7 bases; unmatched junction bases: 11. Germline V lookup: CDR1 SGHAT, CDR2 FQNNGV. Here the CDR3 reads CASSWTSGGSLVSTQYF. For the CDR3, the DNA is TGTGCCAGCAGCTGGACTAGCGGGGGGAGTCTGGTTTCGACCCAGTACTTC. The whole variable domain, remainder taken from reference TRBV11-2 and TRBJ2-5, is EAGVAQSPRYKIIEKRQSVAFWCNPISGHATLYWYQQILGQGPKLLIQFQNNGVVDDSQLPKDRFSAERLKGVDSTLKIQPAKLEDSAVYLCASSWTSGGSLVSTQYFGPGTRLLVL.

This chain links TRBV12-3 or TRBV12-4 with TRBJ2-2; 8 nucleotides agree with TRBD1. V trimming: 5 bases; J trimming: 0 bases; junction bases outside the gene matches: 2. This CDR3 has 15 residues. The CDR3 loop reads CASSRQGTNTGELFF. CDR3 nucleotides: TGTGCCAGCAGTAGACAGGGGACGAACACCGGGGAGCTGTTTTTT.

In its sample, this clonotype was seen many times. The V call is TRBV6-5, the J call TRBJ2-7; 8 bases agree with TRBD1. Germline lookup yields CDR1 MNHEY and CDR2 SVGAGI. V lost 2 bases and J lost 7; bases outside the gene matches: 7. The CDR3 totals 14 residues. The CDR3 here is CASSYRDRLLEQYF. CDR3 coding DNA: TGTGCCAGCAGTTACCGGGACAGGCTGCTGGAGCAGTACTTC.

In its sample, this clonotype was seen many times. The genes are TRBV12-3 or TRBV12-4 and TRBJ1-1; D is perhaps TRBD1 (6 bases). Deletions cut 6 bases from V and 3 bases from J, with 14 bases between. The length of the CDR3 is 14 residues. The chain's CDR3 is CASRTGTPYTEAFF. The CDR3 coding sequence is TGTGCCAGCAGGACCGGGACACCCTACACTGAAGCTTTCTTT.

This clonotype was seen at least ten times. The rearrangement links TRBV15 to TRBJ2-7; TRBD2 matches at 7 bases. Trimming cost V 3 bases and J 4 bases; bases outside gene matches: 9. Germline-derived CDR1 and CDR2 are LNHNV and YYDKDF (reference sequence). This CDR3 has 15 amino acids. The CDR3 nucleotides are TGTGCCACCAGCAGTGTGTCAGCGGGAATGTACGAGCAGTACTTC. Translated, it gives CATSSVSAGMYEQYF. Complete variable domain (other parts from reference TRBV15 and TRBJ2-7): DAMVIQNPRYQVTQFGKPVTLSCSQTLNHNVMYWYQQKSSQAPKLLFHYYDKDFNNEADTPDNFQSRRPNTSFCFLDIRSPGLGDTAMYLCATSSVSAGMYEQYFGPGTRLTVT.

This clonotype was detected ten times or more. The CDR3 DNA sequence: TGTGCCAGCAGCTTAGTAGGCTGGGACAGGACCAAGAACACTGAAGCTTTCTTT. This encodes CASSLVGWDRTKNTEAFF. This sequence joins TRBV7-8 and TRBJ1-1; 8 bases are shared with TRBD1. Losses at the gene ends were 1 base for V and 1 base for J; bases not matched to a gene: 11. CDR1 is SGHVS and CDR2 is FQNEAQ in the germline V gene. There are 18 residues in the CDR3.

The chain's CDR3 is CASGGSYEQYF. CDR3 DNA: TGTGCCAGCGGGGGGTCCTACGAGCAGTACTTC. The chain recombines TRBV6-1 with TRBJ2-7, with D tentatively TRBD2 (6 bases). Germline-derived CDR1 and CDR2 are MNHNS and SASEGT. The CDR3 is made up of 11 amino acids. Trimming took 8 bases from V and 1 from J, leaving 6 bases between them.

CDR3 amino acids: CASSYLGSAEQYF. Written as DNA, the CDR3 is TGTGCCAGCAGTTATCTCGGGTCGGCCGAGCAGTACTTC. The genes are TRBV27 and TRBJ2-7, with D hard to call. Trimming took 4 bases from V and 6 from J, leaving 13 bases between them. From germline, CDR1 is MNHEY and CDR2 SMNVEV (reference sequence). CDR3 length: 13 amino acids.

This clonotype came up many times. The chain joins TRBV28 to TRBJ2-7; D is ambiguous. Germline V gene sequence: CDR1 MDHEN, CDR2 SYDVKM. V lost 5 bases and J lost 5, with 7 bases in between. The CDR3 runs to 11 residues. CDR3 amino acids: CASSPHNEQYF. The CDR3 nucleotides are TGTGCCAGCAGTCCCCACAACGAGCAGTACTTC.

There are many counts of this clonotype. V gene TRBV7-9 combines with J gene TRBJ2-6, with 9 bases aligning to TRBD1. After removal of 1 base from V and 4 bases from J, the junction contained 8 bases not matched to a gene. This CDR3 spans 18 amino acids. Germline assignment: CDR1 SEHNR and CDR2 FQNEAQ (reference sequence). The CDR3 loop is CASSLVWDRVGGANVLTF. Written as DNA, the CDR3 is TGTGCCAGCAGCTTAGTCTGGGACAGGGTTGGCGGGGCCAACGTCCTGACTTTC.

Ten or more counts support this clonotype. The CDR3 region has the DNA TGTGCCAGTAAACCGCCGCGTTGGGCCTCAGGGGGAGATAACTATGGCTACACCTTC. It encodes CASKPPRWASGGDNYGYTF. The chain combines TRBV19 with TRBJ1-2, with 7 bases matching TRBD1. The CDR3 length is 19 residues. Per germline, CDR1 LNHDA and CDR2 SQIVND (reference sequence). V trimming: 7 bases; J trimming: 1 base; junction bases outside the gene matches: 21.

This clonotype was detected many times. The chain employs TRBV4-1 and TRBJ2-2; D uncertain. Germline CDR1 and CDR2: MGHRA and YSYEKL. Trimming left V 0 bases short and J 6 bases short, with 2 bases between. CDR3 length: 12 residues. The CDR3 reads CASSQDPGELFF. The CDR3 DNA reads TGCGCCAGCAGCCAAGATCCCGGGGAGCTGTTTTTT.

This chain links TRBV2 with TRBJ2-7, with 10 bases identical to TRBD1. Germline V gene data show CDR1 as SNHLY and CDR2 as FYNNEI. The CDR3 covers 15 residues. With 6 bases clipped from V and 1 base from J, the junction kept 6 bases outside the gene matches. The DNA for the CDR3 is TGTGCCAGCAGGAGGGACAGGGGTCAATCCTACGAGCAGTACTTC. Its protein is CASRRDRGQSYEQYF.

This chain links TRBV6-5 with TRBJ2-5; D possibly matches TRBD1 or TRBD2 (5 bases each). In germline, CDR1 is MNHEY, CDR2 SVGAGI. V lost 9 bases and J 5 bases, leaving 13 bases between the germline ends. This CDR3 is 12 amino acids long. The CDR3 coding sequence is TGTGCCAGAGGGACCCCCAGGGAGACCCAGTACTTC. Protein: CARGTPRETQYF.

This clonotype was picked up many times. Written as DNA, the CDR3 is TGTGCCAGCAGTGAAGAAAGGTTAACTAACTATGGCTACACCTTC. Translation gives CASSEERLTNYGYTF. The chain uses TRBV6-1 and TRBJ1-2; D gene ambiguous. Trimming shortened V by 1 base and J by 0 bases, and 9 bases separated the two germline ends. Germline CDR1 reads MNHNS; CDR2 reads SASEGT. The CDR3 sequence is 15 residues long.

This clonotype was seen repeatedly, ten times or more. The J gene is TRBJ2-5, the V gene TRBV20-1; TRBD1 might be the D (6 bases). V lost 5 bases and J 5 bases, leaving 15 bases between the germline ends. The CDR3 has 13 residues. CDR1 DFQATT and CDR2 SNEGSKA come from the germline V gene (reference sequence). The CDR3 nucleotides read TGCAGTGCTGCAACAGGGTTCAGGGAGACCCAGTACTTC. It encodes CSAATGFRETQYF.

This clonotype was seen ten or more times. The V gene is TRBV7-7, the J gene TRBJ2-7; 10 bases are a match to TRBD1. Germline lookup yields CDR1 SSHAT and CDR2 FNYEAQ (reference sequence). This CDR3 region has 13 residues. The CDR3 region has the DNA TGTGCTAGCGGCCGGGACAGGGGTTACGAGCAGTACTTC. Amino acid sequence: CASGRDRGYEQYF.

This clonotype occurred many times. This sequence joins TRBV29-1 and TRBJ2-5, with unresolved D. Per the germline V gene, CDR1 is SQVTM and CDR2 is ANQGSEA. The V gene lost 6 bases and the J gene lost 0 bases, with 11 bases spanning the gap. CDR3 length equals 13 residues. The CDR3 DNA follows: TGCAGCGTCCTGGTGGGGAACCAAGAGACCCAGTACTTC. Encoded protein: CSVLVGNQETQYF.

This clonotype has at least ten counts. This chain uses TRBV6-4 with TRBJ2-3; 11 bases agree with TRBD2. V shed 5 bases and J 4 bases; nucleotides not matched to a gene: 17. There are 19 residues in the CDR3. CDR1 MRHNA and CDR2 SNTAGT come from the germline V gene. The CDR3 DNA reads TGTGCCAGCAGTCCGGGACTAGCGGATCCCACGGGGCGGGCAGATACGCAGTATTTT. This encodes CASSPGLADPTGRADTQYF.

This clonotype showed up many times. The chain combines TRBV19 with TRBJ2-7; 7 bases match TRBD1. The CDR3 is 16 amino acids. The germline CDR1 and CDR2 sequences are LNHDA and SQIVND (reference sequence). The V and J ends lost 5 bases and 0 bases, in that order; junction bases with no gene match: 10. CDR3 region: CASSAPSRGSSYEQYF. DNA of the CDR3: TGTGCCAGTAGTGCACCCTCCAGGGGGTCCTCCTACGAGCAGTACTTC. The variable domain in full, with the rest retrieved from reference TRBV19 and TRBJ2-7, is DGGITQSPKYLFRKEGQNVTLSCEQNLNHDAMYWYRQDPGQGLRLIYYSQIVNDFQKGDIAEGYSVSREKKESFPLTVTSAQKNPTAFYLCASSAPSRGSSYEQYFGPGTRLTVT.

This clonotype was recorded many times. V and J are TRBV28 and TRBJ1-3; D may be TRBD1 (5 bases). V was pared by 6 bases and J by 8 bases, with 11 bases between. CDR3 size: 12 residues. Germline CDR1 is MDHEN and CDR2 is SYDVKM. This CDR3 reads CASRAQGHTIYF. In DNA, the CDR3 is TGTGCCAGCAGGGCGCAGGGACACACCATATATTTT.